This TCR beta chain was sequenced in a study of blood T cell repertoires in COVID-19. The wider study: PBMCs, B-cell-depleted T cells, or T cells were the source of the cDNA or gDNA that made up the material.

The method was immunoSEQ multiplex PCR; TCRdb's version includes in-frame clones alone and lacks a portion of them. This table has 81,000 or so clones, roughly 85% appearing once. The junction had 8 bases not matched to a gene; V was cut back by 5 bases and J by 4 bases. Per the germline V gene, CDR1 is LNHDA and CDR2 is SQIVND (reference sequence). The CDR3 covers 15 residues. This chain links TRBV19 with TRBJ2-1, with 7 bases identical to TRBD2. This receptor was identified in a man in his forties or fifties with COVID-19, enrolled during active disease. Sequenced sample: peripheral blood. The CDR3 loop reads CASSAGAGLYNEQFF. The CDR3 bases are TGTGCCAGTAGTGCAGGAGCGGGGCTTTACAATGAGCAGTTCTTC. Complete variable domain (other parts from reference TRBV19 and TRBJ2-1): DGGITQSPKYLFRKEGQNVTLSCEQNLNHDAMYWYRQDPGQGLRLIYYSQIVNDFQKGDIAEGYSVSREKKESFPLTVTSAQKNPTAFYLCASSAGAGLYNEQFFGPGTRLTVL.